These 6 T cell receptor beta chains were all obtained from the same sample, sequenced in a study of cytomegalovirus exposure and HLA in healthy donors. Use of 60 Vbeta and 13 Jbeta primers characterized the PCR. Profiled with immunoSEQ multiplex PCR; TCRdb holds only in-frame clones, not every one. The sample yields about 160,000 clones, roughly two thirds seen once. Sequencing was performed on PBMCs. These receptors all come from a woman in her 30s in good health and CMV-seronegative.

The CDR3 sequence: CASIGRDTEAFF. The DNA of the CDR3 is TGTGCCAGCATTGGGCGGGACACTGAAGCTTTCTTT. This sequence joins TRBV25-1 and TRBJ1-1, with D unresolved. V was trimmed by 7 bases and J by 3 bases, leaving 9 bases between them. The CDR3 has 12 residues. CDR1 and CDR2 (germline): MGHDK, SYGVNS. Looking up the rest from reference TRBV25-1 and TRBJ1-1 gives the full variable domain: EADIYQTPRYLVIGTGKKITLECSQTMGHDKMYWYQQDPGMELHLIHYSYGVNSTEKGDLSSESTVSRIRTEHFPLTLESARPSHTSQYLCASIGRDTEAFFGQGTRLTVV.

This clone showed up just once. The chain carries TRBV7-9 and TRBJ1-1; TRBD1 is a possible D gene (5 bases). CDR1 is SEHNR, CDR2 FQNEAQ, per germline (reference sequence). Trimming took off 5 bases at V and 12 bases at J, with 13 bases between the two ends. This CDR3 region has 11 residues. CDR3 nucleotides: TGTGCCAGCAGCATCCAGGGTGAGACTTTCTTT. Residues: CASSIQGETFF.

The rearrangement links TRBV5-1 to TRBJ1-1; no definite D call. The CDR3 consists of 14 residues. Trimming cost V 4 bases and J 5 bases, with 15 bases left between them. From germline, CDR1 is SGHRS and CDR2 YFSETQ. The CDR3 nucleotides read TGCGCCAGCAGCCCACGTAGTTCGGGTACTGAAGCTTTCTTT. As protein: CASSPRSSGTEAFF.

The chain employs TRBV27 and TRBJ1-1; D is ambiguous. CDR1 is MNHEY and CDR2 is SMNVEV in the germline V gene (reference sequence). The CDR3 contains 14 residues. Trimming removed 0 bases at V and 4 bases at J, with 9 bases between. DNA for the CDR3: TGTGCCAGCAGTTTATCGAGGAGAGGCACTGAAGCTTTCTTT. Amino acid sequence: CASSLSRRGTEAFF.

This clone was seen a single time. The chain recombines TRBV9 with TRBJ2-7, with D perhaps TRBD1 (6 bases). The germline V gene has CDR1 SGDLS and CDR2 YYNGEE. The V end was cut by 7 bases, the J end by 3 bases, with 11 bases between. The CDR3 has 12 residues. The CDR3 loop reads CASGSGDYEQYF. The CDR3 nucleotides are TGTGCCAGCGGCTCAGGGGACTACGAGCAGTACTTC.

This chain joins TRBV29-1 and TRBJ2-5; D is unresolved. V lost 1 base, J lost 5 bases, and 8 bases lay in between. Germline CDR1 is SQVTM and CDR2 is ANQGSEA. This CDR3 contains 12 residues. This CDR3 reads CSVEASAETQYF. The DNA of the CDR3 is TGCAGCGTTGAAGCGAGCGCCGAGACCCAGTACTTC.